This T cell receptor (beta chain) was captured by sequencing in a study of blood T cell repertoires in COVID-19. Assay: immunoSEQ multiplex PCR; the TCRdb copy retains only in-frame clones and omits some. The table lists under 550,000 clones, about 90% of them singletons, with 0.7% to 1% in the top ten. Germline V lookup: CDR1 SGHVS, CDR2 FQNEAQ. V gave up 1 base and J gave up 0 bases; unmatched junction bases: 7. This CDR3 region has 18 residues. V is TRBV7-8 and J is TRBJ2-1, with 9 positions matching TRBD2. The sequence came from a man in his late teens or twenties with COVID-19, enrolled during active disease. Sample: peripheral blood. CDR3 in DNA: TGTGCCAGCAGCTTAGGCCTAGCGGGGCGCTACTCCTACAATGAGCAGTTCTTC. As protein: CASSLGLAGRYSYNEQFF.